These 15 T cell receptor beta chains were all obtained from the same sample, sequenced in a study of T cell responses to AZD1222 COVID-19 vaccine. Generated by immunoSEQ multiplex PCR, the TCRdb table keeps only in-frame clones and is missing some. The table lists roughly 200,000 clones, 80% to 90% of them singletons. This sample comprised peripheral blood, obtained on day 0 of AZD1222 vaccination. The source is an adult in good health.

This chain connects TRBV6-2 or TRBV6-3 to TRBJ1-1; TRBD1 might be the D (5 bases). The CDR3 spans 15 residues. Germline V gene sequence: CDR1 MNHEY, CDR2 SVGEGT. The V end was cut by 2 bases, the J end by 4 bases, with 14 bases between. The CDR3 nucleotides read TGTGCCAGCAGTTACCGAGGAACAGGACCCACTGAAGCTTTCTTT. It is translated as CASSYRGTGPTEAFF.

The chain joins TRBV2 to TRBJ1-5, with 11 positions matching TRBD1. Germline values: CDR1 SNHLY, CDR2 FYNNEI. The CDR3 runs to 16 residues. J gave up 4 bases and V 6 bases, and 8 bases lay outside the gene matches. CDR3 nucleotide sequence: TGTGCCAGCAGCGGGGACAGGGGGTTTGTTAATCAGCCCCAGCATTTT. Amino acids: CASSGDRGFVNQPQHF.

This chain joins TRBV6-1 and TRBJ1-6; possible D gene TRBD1, 5 bases. V lost 1 base to trimming and J lost 9 bases, with 7 bases between them. Per the germline V gene, CDR1 is MNHNS and CDR2 is SASEGT. The CDR3 extends over 13 amino acids. CDR3 sequence: CASSEERGSPLHF. For the CDR3, the DNA is TGTGCCAGCAGTGAAGAGAGGGGTTCACCCCTCCACTTT.

The chain employs TRBV7-9 and TRBJ1-1, with unresolved D. Germline V lookup: CDR1 SEHNR, CDR2 FQNEAQ (reference sequence). V shed 7 bases and J shed 2 bases, with 8 bases lying between them. This CDR3 region has 12 residues. For the CDR3, the DNA is TGTGCCAGCACCGAGATTAACACTGAAGCTTTCTTT. Its protein is CASTEINTEAFF.

In its sample, this clone was seen once. The chain links TRBV18 to TRBJ2-3; D uncertain. Between the trimmed V and J ends, which lost 6 bases and 0 bases, there was a span of 7 bases. The CDR3 is 13 residues long. The germline V gene encodes CDR1 KGHSH and CDR2 LQKENI. The CDR3 DNA follows: TGTGCCAGCTCGCGCGCTAGCACAGATACGCAGTATTTT. Its translation: CASSRASTDTQYF.

J is TRBJ1-3 and V is TRBV6-5, with 9 bases that match TRBD1. Germline CDR1 and CDR2: MNHEY and SVGAGI. This CDR3 is built from 15 residues. V gave up 0 bases and J gave up 16 bases; unmatched junction bases: 13. In DNA, the CDR3 is TGTGCCAGCAGTTACTCGATGGGACAGGGCCTCCCCAGCTATTTT. It is translated as CASSYSMGQGLPSYF.

CDR3 bases: TGTGCCACCAGCAGAGATCAGGGGACTGCGCTCGAGCAGTACTTC. Translated: CATSRDQGTALEQYF. The chain is built from TRBV15 and TRBJ2-7; D is possibly TRBD1 or TRBD2 (6 bases each). The V gene's germline CDR1 is LNHNV and CDR2 YYDKDF (reference sequence). This CDR3 spans 15 amino acids. Trimming removed 0 bases at V and 6 bases at J, with 15 bases between. Together with reference TRBV15 and TRBJ2-7, the CDR3 gives the full variable domain: DAMVIQNPRYQVTQFGKPVTLSCSQTLNHNVMYWYQQKSSQAPKLLFHYYDKDFNNEADTPDNFQSRRPNTSFCFLDIRSPGLGDTAMYLCATSRDQGTALEQYFGPGTRLTVT.

The gene calls are TRBV19 and TRBJ1-1; D gene uncertain. This CDR3 is built from 13 residues. Between the trimmed V and J ends, which lost 3 bases and 4 bases, there was a span of 9 bases. Germline values: CDR1 LNHDA, CDR2 SQIVND (reference sequence). The CDR3 sequence: CASSMSRSTEAFF. The CDR3 coding sequence is TGTGCCAGTAGTATGTCTAGGAGCACTGAAGCTTTCTTT.

V and J are TRBV10-3 and TRBJ1-5; D gene unclear. The germline V gene encodes CDR1 ENHRY and CDR2 SYGVKD. The V end lost 2 bases, the J end lost 5 bases, and 4 bases lay between the germline ends. The CDR3 covers 12 residues. Here the CDR3 DNA reads TGTGCCATCAGTGAGCCGGATCAGCCCCAGCATTTT. The encoded protein is CAISEPDQPQHF.

The rearrangement links TRBV6-5 to TRBJ1-1; a weak D match, TRBD1 (6 bases). Trimming removed 2 bases at V and 1 base at J, with 8 bases between. This CDR3 is 14 amino acids long. The germline V gene encodes CDR1 MNHEY and CDR2 SVGAGI. The CDR3 is CASSYNRENTEAFF. The CDR3 nucleotides read TGTGCCAGCAGTTACAACAGGGAGAACACTGAAGCTTTCTTT.

This chain uses TRBV27 with TRBJ1-6; maybe TRBD1 (6 bases). Trimming removed 7 bases from V and 14 bases from J, with 21 bases in between. CDR3 size: 14 residues. Germline assignment: CDR1 MNHEY and CDR2 SMNVEV (reference sequence). CDR3 region: CASTLNGQPGSLHF. For the CDR3, the DNA is TGTGCCAGCACTCTTAACGGACAGCCTGGGTCCCTCCACTTT.

The chain is built from TRBV11-1 and TRBJ2-5; 8 bases are a match to TRBD2. CDR3 length: 15 amino acids. Germline values: CDR1 SGHAT, CDR2 FQDESV (reference sequence). Trimming cost V 3 bases and J 3 bases; bases outside gene matches: 6. The CDR3 coding sequence is TGTGCCAGCAGCTTGCGCGCAGCGGGGGAAGAGACCCAGTACTTC. This codes for CASSLRAAGEETQYF.

The chain is built from TRBV9 and TRBJ2-1; TRBD2 matches at 12 bases. CDR1 is SGDLS, CDR2 YYNGEE, per germline. J lost 8 bases, V lost 4 bases, and 10 bases had no gene match. This CDR3 contains 16 residues. The CDR3 is CASSNPLAGGPYEQFF. In DNA form, the CDR3 reads TGTGCCAGCAGCAACCCTCTAGCGGGGGGGCCGTATGAGCAGTTCTTC. Based on the CDR3 plus reference TRBV9 and TRBJ2-1, the full variable domain is DSGVTQTPKHLITATGQRVTLRCSPRSGDLSVYWYQQSLDQGLQFLIQYYNGEERAKGNILERFSAQQFPDLHSELNLSSLELGDSALYFCASSNPLAGGPYEQFFGPGTRLTVL.

The gene calls are TRBV5-4 and TRBJ2-7, with TRBD2 as a possible D gene (6 bases). This CDR3 has 14 amino acids. The V and J ends lost 3 bases and 1 base respectively, with 11 bases between them. The germline gives CDR1 SGHNT, CDR2 YYREEE (reference sequence). The CDR3 DNA follows: TGTGCCAGCAGCTGGGGGGTTGGGTCCTACGAGCAGTACTTC. This translates into CASSWGVGSYEQYF.

This chain joins TRBV2 and TRBJ2-1; 9 bases align to TRBD2. This CDR3 spans 16 amino acids. V lost 2 bases and J lost 8; bases outside the gene matches: 10. The V gene's germline CDR1 is SNHLY and CDR2 FYNNEI. In DNA form, the CDR3 reads TGTGCCAGCAGTGAACCAGCTAGCGGGGTGAGACATGAGCAGTTCTTC. Its translation: CASSEPASGVRHEQFF.